This TCR beta chain was retrieved from a study of T cells in Graves' hyperthyroidism and ophthalmopathy. On the basis of clinical symptoms, serum thyroxine and TRAb, thyroid ultrasound and orbital computed tomography, diagnoses were made. Researchers amplified the TCR beta CDR3 regions from RNA transcripts. During a first-round RT-PCR of the TCR CDR3, the HTBI primer set was used. TCRdb itself ran the multiplex PCR reads through MiXCR, one entry per CDR3 protein. The table records 300,000 to 450,000 distinct CDR3 sequences, approximately 15% of them present only once. The TCR originated in a woman between 55 and 75 years old with Graves' hyperthyroidism. Input material: blood.

CDR3 in DNA: TGCGCCAGCGGCTGGGCACTCGAGGTATTGATCCTATTTGTTAGCAATCAGCCCCAGCATTTT. Translation gives CASGWALEVLILFVSNQPQHF. The chain couples TRBV5-1 to TRBJ1-5; D gene unclear. Germline CDR1 reads SGHRS; CDR2 reads YFSETQ. The CDR3 covers 21 residues. V was trimmed by 7 bases and J by 0 bases, leaving 32 bases between them.